A selection of T cell receptor beta chains follows, all from one sample in a study of beta chain features in type 1 diabetes. Libraries were prepared by immunoSEQ multiplex PCR; TCRdb keeps only in-frame clonotypes and omits some of them. The sample has about 360,000 clones; 10% to 15% are singletons. Sequences were obtained from naive CD4+ T cells from blood. All receptors come from a woman between 18 and 29 years old with type 1 diabetes. The conserved cysteine and the conserved F or W are not part of the CDR3 here. D genes are given only for firm matches. Clone size is shown for a subset of rows, as once, few, many or a class of expanded clone.

J gene | clone size | D gene | V gene | CDR3 protein
TRBJ2-1 | few | TRBD2 | TRBV9 | ASSASLGGGREQF
TRBJ2-5 | few | TRBD2 | TRBV4-1 | ASSQSGTSGRETQY
TRBJ2-6 | . | . | TRBV27 | ASSFGGAGANVLT
TRBJ2-3 | few | . | TRBV30 | AWCSGSTDTQY
TRBJ2-1 | few | TRBD2 | TRBV9 | ASSVGLAATYNEQF
TRBJ2-7 | few | . | TRBV2 | ASRLRGSSLEQY
TRBJ2-1 | few | . | TRBV11-2 | ASSPWWAEQF
TRBJ2-2 | few | TRBD2 | TRBV30 | AWGTSGKWGSTGELF
TRBJ2-1 | few | . | TRBV28 | ATQAPYNEQF
TRBJ2-1 | few | . | TRBV4-2 | ASSQDFGGNHNEQF
TRBJ2-3 | few | . | TRBV7-2 | ASRFTGTDTQY
TRBJ2-7 | few | . | TRBV5-1 | ASSPGVTDEQY
TRBJ2-5 | . | . | TRBV4-3 | ASSQDLRETQY
TRBJ1-6 | . | . | TRBV5-4 | ASSLPGGYNSPLH
TRBJ1-2 | . | TRBD1 | TRBV19 | ASNPPQGSYGYT
TRBJ2-5 | . | . | TRBV2 | ASSVSRETQY
TRBJ2-3 | . | . | TRBV5-6 | ASSLYRVPSDTQY
TRBJ1-6 | . | . | TRBV25-1 | ASSRGNNSPLH
TRBJ2-7 | few | . | TRBV4-1 | ASSQVTRQGRLEQY
TRBJ1-5 | few | . | TRBV7-9 | ASSAQGYQPQH
TRBJ2-3 | . | TRBD1 | TRBV28 | ASSPGTVPDTQY
TRBJ1-5 | . | TRBD1 | TRBV28 | ASSLRQGMQPQH
TRBJ1-2 | . | . | TRBV19 | ASPFEFNYGYT
TRBJ2-3 | few | . | TRBV7-6 | ASSLGGRDTQY
TRBJ2-1 | . | . | TRBV4-2 | ASSQPGLHNEQF
TRBJ2-7 | . | TRBD2 | TRBV2 | ASTVSGRRYEQY
TRBJ2-7 | . | TRBD1 | TRBV7-8 | ASSSGSTGTEQY
TRBJ2-5 | . | . | TRBV29-1 | SAGPQGETQY
TRBJ2-7 | . | . | TRBV7-2 | ASSLVQTQSGEQY
TRBJ2-4 | few | TRBD2 | TRBV7-2 | ASSTSAGGGAKNIQY
TRBJ2-5 | . | TRBD2 | TRBV5-6 | ASSPGGETQY
TRBJ2-2 | few | TRBD1 | TRBV28 | ASSPGQGAVGELF
TRBJ1-1 | . | . | TRBV29-1 | SVEGGNTEAF
TRBJ2-2 | . | . | TRBV28 | ASSLIAGELF
TRBJ2-7 | few | . | TRBV5-1 | ASSLDQGYEQY
TRBJ2-1 | few | TRBD2 | TRBV7-2 | ASSPAGAGTYNEQF
TRBJ2-1 | few | TRBD2 | TRBV18 | ASSPRGGLFDEQF
TRBJ2-3 | few | . | TRBV9 | ASSVVGQTTDTQY
TRBJ2-1 | few | TRBD2 | TRBV12-5 | ASGGTSGGHEQF
TRBJ2-1 | . | . | TRBV11-3 | ASSSPLAKSYNEQF
TRBJ1-4 | few | . | TRBV15 | ATSPREGKLF
TRBJ1-1 | . | TRBD1 | TRBV29-1 | SVGQGGGNTEAF
TRBJ2-3 | few | . | TRBV7-2 | ASSLQGSDTQY
TRBJ2-7 | . | . | TRBV6-5 | ASSYSPPGKGLY
TRBJ2-1 | . | TRBD2 | TRBV20-1 | ALARGDEQF
TRBJ2-3 | . | TRBD2 | TRBV5-6 | AGGVTSTDTQY
TRBJ2-5 | few | TRBD1 | TRBV29-1 | SVRPGGPETQY
TRBJ1-5 | . | . | TRBV2 | ASTMDSYSNQPQH
TRBJ1-1 | few | TRBD1 | TRBV30 | AWSQQGSTEAF
TRBJ2-7 | . | . | TRBV7-2 | ASSSNSGFYEQY
TRBJ2-1 | . | TRBD2 | TRBV7-2 | ASSSGDYREVEQF